This T cell receptor beta chain appears in the sequencing data of a study of Ad26.COV2.S vaccination and SARS-CoV-2 variants. Looking at the study overall: Enrollment placed the donor in the COV1001 Ad26.COV2.S trial arm. Notes on the study in general: Total T cell responses were possibly underestimated by TCR breadth and depth analyses. Vaccinated individuals (as opposed to placebo recipients) had higher spike-specific TCR breadth.

TCRdb keeps only in-frame clones here, not all; method: immunoSEQ multiplex PCR. The sample records about 350,000 clones, 70% to 90% being singletons. Turning to this clone: Antigen: not known.

The CDR3 loop spans 13 amino acids. V was trimmed by 7 bases and J by 7 bases, leaving 17 bases between them. Sample treatment: roughly 19 received Ad26.COV2.S at low or high dose, single or two shots; 5 received placebo; per-sample allocation not given. Samples came from day 63 after the first vaccine or placebo injection. SARS-CoV-2 spike from the Wuhan strain was encoded by the vaccine, an Ad26 vector. Sequencing was performed on peripheral blood, taken in a trial of Ad26.COV2.S vaccine versus placebo. The receptor was derived from a person between 18 and 59 years old who received the Ad26.COV2.S COVID-19 vaccine or a placebo. The rearrangement links TRBV12-3 or TRBV12-4 to TRBJ2-7, with D uncertain. The CDR3 nucleotides are TGTGCCAGCACCCGAGGAGCCAGTTGGGAGCAGTACTTC. Amino acids: CASTRGASWEQYF.